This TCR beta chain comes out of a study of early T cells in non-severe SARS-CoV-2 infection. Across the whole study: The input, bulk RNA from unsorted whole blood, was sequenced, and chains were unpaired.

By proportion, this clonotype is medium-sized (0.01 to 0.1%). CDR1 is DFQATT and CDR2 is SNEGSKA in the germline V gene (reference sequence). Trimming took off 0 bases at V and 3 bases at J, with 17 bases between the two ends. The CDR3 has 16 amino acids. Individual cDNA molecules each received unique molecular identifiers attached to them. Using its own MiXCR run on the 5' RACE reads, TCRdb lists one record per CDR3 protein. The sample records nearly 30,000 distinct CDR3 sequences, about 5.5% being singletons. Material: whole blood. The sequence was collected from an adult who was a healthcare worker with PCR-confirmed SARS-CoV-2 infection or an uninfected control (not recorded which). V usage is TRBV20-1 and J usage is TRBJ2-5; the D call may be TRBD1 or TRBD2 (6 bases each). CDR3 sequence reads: CSARDLNGGQEETQYF. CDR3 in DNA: TGCAGTGCTAGAGATCTTAACGGGGGCCAGGAAGAGACCCAGTACTTC.